This TCR beta chain appears in the sequencing data of a study of CD4 T cells in relation to SARS-CoV-2 and coronaviruses. CD4+ T cells from unexposed donors were obtained before the COVID-19 pandemic (2011-2018). Trimming removed 5 bases from V and 8 bases from J; junction bases left unmatched: 0. The CDR3 loop spans 13 amino acids. Germline V lookup: CDR1 SGHTA, CDR2 FQGTGA. To note about this clone: Antigen unknown.

Study outcomes and limitations: Culture-expanded clones reflect memory recall rather than primary priming during culture. Crossreactivity was assessed only for spike protein, not other viral proteins.

TCRdb keeps only in-frame clones here, not all; method: immunoSEQ multiplex PCR. The sample holds tens of thousands of clones, roughly 93% seen once. This sequence originates from a human donor in good health. The specimen was naive CD4+ T cells from PBMCs. Subset here: naive CD4+ T cells isolated by negative enrichment. J is TRBJ2-1 and V is TRBV7-3, with TRBD2 identical over 13 bases. CDR3 amino acids: CASSGLAGDEQFF. Here the CDR3 DNA reads TGTGCCAGCAGCGGACTAGCGGGAGATGAGCAGTTCTTC.